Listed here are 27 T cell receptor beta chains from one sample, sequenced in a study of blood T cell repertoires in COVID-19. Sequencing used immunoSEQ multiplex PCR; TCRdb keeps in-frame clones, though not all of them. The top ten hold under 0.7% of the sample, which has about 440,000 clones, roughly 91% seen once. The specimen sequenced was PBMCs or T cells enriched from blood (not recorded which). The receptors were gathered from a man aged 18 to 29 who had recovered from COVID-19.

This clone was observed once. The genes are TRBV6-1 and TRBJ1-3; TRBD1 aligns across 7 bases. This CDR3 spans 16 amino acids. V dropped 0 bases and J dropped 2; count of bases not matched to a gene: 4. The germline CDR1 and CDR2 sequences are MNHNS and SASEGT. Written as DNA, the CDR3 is TGTGCCAGCAGTGAAGCGGCAGGGGGAGCTGGAAACACCATATATTTT. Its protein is CASSEAAGGAGNTIYF.

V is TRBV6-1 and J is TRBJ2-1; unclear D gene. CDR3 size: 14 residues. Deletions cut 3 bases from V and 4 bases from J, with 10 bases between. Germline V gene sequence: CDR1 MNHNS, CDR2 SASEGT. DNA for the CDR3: TGTGCCAGCAGTGAGGCGCGGTTTTACAATGAGCAGTTCTTC. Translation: CASSEARFYNEQFF.

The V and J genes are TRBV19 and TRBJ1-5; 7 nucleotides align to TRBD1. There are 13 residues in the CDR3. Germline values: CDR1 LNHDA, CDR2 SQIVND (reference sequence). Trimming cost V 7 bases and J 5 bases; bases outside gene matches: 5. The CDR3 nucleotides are TGTGCCAGTACCAGGGACAGTTATCAGCCCCAGCATTTT. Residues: CASTRDSYQPQHF.

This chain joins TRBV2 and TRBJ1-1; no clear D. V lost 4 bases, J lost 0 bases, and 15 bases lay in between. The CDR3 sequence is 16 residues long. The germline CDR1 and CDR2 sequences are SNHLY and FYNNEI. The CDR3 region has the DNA TGTGCCAGCAGTGTAGAAGTCCGCCGCCTGAACACTGAAGCTTTCTTT. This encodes CASSVEVRRLNTEAFF.

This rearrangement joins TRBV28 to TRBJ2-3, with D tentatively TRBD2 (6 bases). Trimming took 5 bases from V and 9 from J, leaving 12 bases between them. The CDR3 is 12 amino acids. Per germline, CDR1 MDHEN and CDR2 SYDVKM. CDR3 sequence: CASSPRRETQYF. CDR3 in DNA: TGTGCCAGCAGTCCCAGGAGGGAAACGCAGTATTTT. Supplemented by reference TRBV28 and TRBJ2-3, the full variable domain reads DVKVTQSSRYLVKRTGEKVFLECVQDMDHENMFWYRQDPGLGLRLIYFSYDVKMKEKGDIPEGYSVSREKKERFSLILESASTNQTSMYLCASSPRRETQYFGPGTRLTVL.

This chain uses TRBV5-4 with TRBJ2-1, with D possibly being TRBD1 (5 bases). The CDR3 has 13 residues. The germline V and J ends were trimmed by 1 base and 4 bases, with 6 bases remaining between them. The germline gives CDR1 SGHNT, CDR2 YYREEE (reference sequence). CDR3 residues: CASSLRTYNEQFF. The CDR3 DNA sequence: TGTGCCAGCAGCTTGCGGACATACAATGAGCAGTTCTTC.

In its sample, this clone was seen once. Written as DNA, the CDR3 is TGTGCCAGCAGCCAGTACAGGGAGGGGATGTCAGAAGCTTTCTTT. Translated, it gives CASSQYREGMSEAFF. This chain joins TRBV3-1 (or the pseudogene TRBV3-2) and TRBJ1-1, with D possibly matching TRBD1 (6 bases). This CDR3 comprises 15 residues. Trimming pared 3 bases from V and 8 bases from J, leaving 19 bases between. The V gene's germline CDR1 is LGHDT and CDR2 YNNKEL (reference sequence).

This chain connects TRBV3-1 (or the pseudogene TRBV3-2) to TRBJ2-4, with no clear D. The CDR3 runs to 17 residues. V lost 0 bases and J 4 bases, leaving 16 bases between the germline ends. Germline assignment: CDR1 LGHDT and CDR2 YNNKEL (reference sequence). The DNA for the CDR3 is TGTGCCAGCAGCCAAGATTCCCATGAGGCTTTGAAAAACATTCAGTACTTC. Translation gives CASSQDSHEALKNIQYF.

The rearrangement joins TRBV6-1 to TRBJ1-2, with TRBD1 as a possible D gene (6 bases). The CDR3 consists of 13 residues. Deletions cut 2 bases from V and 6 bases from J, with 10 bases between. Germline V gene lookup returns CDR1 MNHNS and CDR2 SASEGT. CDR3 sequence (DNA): TGTGCCAGCAGTGAAATGGGGGCAGATGGCTACACCTTC. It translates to CASSEMGADGYTF.

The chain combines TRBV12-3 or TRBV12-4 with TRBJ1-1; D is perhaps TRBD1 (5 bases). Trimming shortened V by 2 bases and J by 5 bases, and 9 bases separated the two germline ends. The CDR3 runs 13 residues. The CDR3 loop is CASSLQGGTEAFF. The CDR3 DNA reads TGTGCCAGCAGTTTACAGGGAGGGACTGAAGCTTTCTTT.

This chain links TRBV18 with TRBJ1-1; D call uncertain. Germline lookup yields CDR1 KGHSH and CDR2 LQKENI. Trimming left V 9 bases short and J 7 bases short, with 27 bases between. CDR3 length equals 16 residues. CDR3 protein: CASTRLEMILGGEAFF. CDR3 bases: TGTGCCAGTACTCGCCTGGAGATGATATTGGGTGGTGAAGCTTTCTTT. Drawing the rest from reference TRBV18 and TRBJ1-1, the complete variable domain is NAGVMQNPRHLVRRRGQEARLRCSPMKGHSHVYWYRQLPEEGLKFMVYLQKENIIDESGMPKERFSAEFPKEGPSILRIQQVVRGDSAAYFCASTRLEMILGGEAFFGQGTRLTVV.

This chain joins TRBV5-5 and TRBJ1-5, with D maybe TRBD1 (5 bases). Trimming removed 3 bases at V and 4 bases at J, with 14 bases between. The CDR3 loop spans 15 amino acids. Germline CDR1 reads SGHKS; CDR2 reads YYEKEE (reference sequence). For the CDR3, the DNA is TGTGCCAGCAGCTGGCGTTGGGGGGAGAATCAGCCCCAGCATTTT. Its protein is CASSWRWGENQPQHF.

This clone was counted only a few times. CDR3 bases: TGTGCCAGCAGCTCCGGACAGTTTGAAGGCTACACCTTC. It yields the protein CASSSGQFEGYTF. V and J are TRBV5-8 and TRBJ1-2, with D perhaps TRBD1 (6 bases). The CDR3 totals 13 residues. Germline loops: CDR1 SGHTS, CDR2 YDEGEE. The V gene lost 3 bases and the J gene lost 8 bases, with 14 bases spanning the gap.

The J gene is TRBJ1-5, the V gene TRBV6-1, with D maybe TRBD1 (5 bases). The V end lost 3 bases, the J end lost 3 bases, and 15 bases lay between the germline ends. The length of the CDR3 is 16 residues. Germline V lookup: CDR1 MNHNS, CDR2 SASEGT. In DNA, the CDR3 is TGTGCCAGCAGTGAGAGCTGGGGGGATCTCAATCAGCCCCAGCATTTT. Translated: CASSESWGDLNQPQHF.

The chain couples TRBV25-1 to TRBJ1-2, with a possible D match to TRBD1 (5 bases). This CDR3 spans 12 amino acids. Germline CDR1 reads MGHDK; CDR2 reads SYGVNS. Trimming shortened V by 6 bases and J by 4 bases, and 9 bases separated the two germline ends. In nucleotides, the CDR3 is TGTGCCAGCAGGGATGGGGCCTATGGCTACACCTTC. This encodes CASRDGAYGYTF.

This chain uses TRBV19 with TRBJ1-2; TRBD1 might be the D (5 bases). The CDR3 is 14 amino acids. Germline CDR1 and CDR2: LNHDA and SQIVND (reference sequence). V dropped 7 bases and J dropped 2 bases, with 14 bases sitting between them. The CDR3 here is CASTPGAGNYGYTF. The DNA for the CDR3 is TGTGCCAGTACCCCGGGTGCAGGGAACTATGGCTACACCTTC.

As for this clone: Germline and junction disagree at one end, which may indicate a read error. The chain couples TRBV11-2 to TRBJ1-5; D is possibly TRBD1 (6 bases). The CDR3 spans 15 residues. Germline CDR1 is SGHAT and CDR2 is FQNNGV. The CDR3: CASSRDGRGNQPQHF. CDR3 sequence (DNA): TGTGCCAGCAGCCGGGATGGCAGGGGCAACCAGCCCCAGCATTTT.

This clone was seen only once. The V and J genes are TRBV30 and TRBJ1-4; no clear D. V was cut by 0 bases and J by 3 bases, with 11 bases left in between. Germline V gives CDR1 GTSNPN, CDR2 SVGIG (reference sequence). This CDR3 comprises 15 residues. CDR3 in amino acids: CAWSVRGGSNEKLFF. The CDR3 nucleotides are TGTGCCTGGAGTGTACGAGGTGGCTCTAATGAAAAACTGTTTTTT.

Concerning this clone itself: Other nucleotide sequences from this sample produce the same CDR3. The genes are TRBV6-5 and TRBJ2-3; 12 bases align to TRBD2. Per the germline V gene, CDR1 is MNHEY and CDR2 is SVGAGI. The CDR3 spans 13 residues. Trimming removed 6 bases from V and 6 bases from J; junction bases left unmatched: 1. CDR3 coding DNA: TGTGCCAGCAGCGGGACTAGCGGGGATACGCAGTATTTT. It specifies CASSGTSGDTQYF.

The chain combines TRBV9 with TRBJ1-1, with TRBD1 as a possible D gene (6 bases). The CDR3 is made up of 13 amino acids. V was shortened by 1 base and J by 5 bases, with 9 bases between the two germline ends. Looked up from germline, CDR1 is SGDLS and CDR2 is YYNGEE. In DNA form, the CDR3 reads TGTGCCAGCAGCGTAACAGGGCAAACTGAAGCTTTCTTT. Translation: CASSVTGQTEAFF.

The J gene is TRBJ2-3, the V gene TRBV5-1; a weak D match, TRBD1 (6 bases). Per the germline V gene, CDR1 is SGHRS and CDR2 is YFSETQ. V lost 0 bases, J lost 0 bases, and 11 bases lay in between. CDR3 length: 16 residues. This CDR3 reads CASSLGQAPSTDTQYF. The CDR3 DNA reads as TGCGCCAGCAGCTTGGGACAGGCCCCTAGCACAGATACGCAGTATTTT.

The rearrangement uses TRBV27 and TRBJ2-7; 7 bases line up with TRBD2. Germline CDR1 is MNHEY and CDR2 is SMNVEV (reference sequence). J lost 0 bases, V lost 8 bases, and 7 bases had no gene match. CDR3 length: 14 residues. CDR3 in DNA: TGTGCCAGCCGGCACGGGAGGAGCTCCTACGAGCAGTACTTC. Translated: CASRHGRSSYEQYF.

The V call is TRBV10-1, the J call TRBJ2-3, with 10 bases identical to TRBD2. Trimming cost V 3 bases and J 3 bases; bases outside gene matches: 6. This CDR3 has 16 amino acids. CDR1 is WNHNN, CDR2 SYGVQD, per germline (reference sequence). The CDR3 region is CASSELSGGMTDTQYF. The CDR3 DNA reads TGCGCCAGCAGTGAACTTAGCGGGGGGATGACAGATACGCAGTATTTT.

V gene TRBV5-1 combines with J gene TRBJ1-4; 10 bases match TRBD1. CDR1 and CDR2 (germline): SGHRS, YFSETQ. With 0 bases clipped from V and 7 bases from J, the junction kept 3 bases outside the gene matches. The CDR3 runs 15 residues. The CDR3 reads CASSLGQGAGEKLFF. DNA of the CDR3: TGCGCCAGCAGCTTGGGACAGGGGGCTGGTGAAAAACTGTTTTTT.

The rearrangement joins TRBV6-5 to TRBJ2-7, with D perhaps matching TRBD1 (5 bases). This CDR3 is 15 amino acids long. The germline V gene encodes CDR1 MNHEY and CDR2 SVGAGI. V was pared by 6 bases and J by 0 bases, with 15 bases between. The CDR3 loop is CASSVTATRSYEQYF. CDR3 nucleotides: TGTGCCAGCAGCGTGACAGCTACACGCTCCTACGAGCAGTACTTC.

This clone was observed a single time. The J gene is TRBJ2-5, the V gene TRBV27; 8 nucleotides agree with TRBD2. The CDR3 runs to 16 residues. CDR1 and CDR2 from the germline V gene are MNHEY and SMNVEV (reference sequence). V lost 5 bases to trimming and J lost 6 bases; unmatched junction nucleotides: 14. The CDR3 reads CASSQQTPGGPQTQYF. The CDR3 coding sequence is TGTGCCAGCAGTCAGCAAACCCCGGGAGGGCCTCAGACCCAGTACTTC.

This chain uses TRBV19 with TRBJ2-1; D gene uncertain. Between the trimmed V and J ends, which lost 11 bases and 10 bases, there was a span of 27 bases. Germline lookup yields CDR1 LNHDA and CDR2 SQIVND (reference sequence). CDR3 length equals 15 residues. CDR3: CASNPSSSFLREQFF. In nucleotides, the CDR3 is TGTGCCTCTAATCCTAGTAGCTCCTTCCTCCGAGAGCAGTTCTTC.